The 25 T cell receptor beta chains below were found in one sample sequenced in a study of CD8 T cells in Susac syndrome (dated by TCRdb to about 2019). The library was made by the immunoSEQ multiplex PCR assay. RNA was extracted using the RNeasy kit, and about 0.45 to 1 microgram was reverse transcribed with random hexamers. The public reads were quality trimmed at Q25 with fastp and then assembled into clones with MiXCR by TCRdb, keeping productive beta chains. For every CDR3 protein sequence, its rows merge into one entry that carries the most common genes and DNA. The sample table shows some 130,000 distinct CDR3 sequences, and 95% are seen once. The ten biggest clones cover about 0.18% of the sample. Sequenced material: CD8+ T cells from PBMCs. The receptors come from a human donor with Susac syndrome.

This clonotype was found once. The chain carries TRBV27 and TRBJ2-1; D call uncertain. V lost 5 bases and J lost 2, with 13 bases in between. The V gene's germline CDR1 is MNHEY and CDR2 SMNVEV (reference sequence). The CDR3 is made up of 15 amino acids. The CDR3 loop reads CASSHQPLTYNEQFF. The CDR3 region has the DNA TGTGCCAGCAGTCATCAGCCTTTAACCTACAATGAGCAGTTCTTC.

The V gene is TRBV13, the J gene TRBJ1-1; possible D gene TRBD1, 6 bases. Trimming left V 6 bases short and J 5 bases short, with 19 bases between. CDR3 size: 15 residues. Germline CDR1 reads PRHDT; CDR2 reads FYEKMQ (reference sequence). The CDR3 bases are TGTGCCAGCAGTTACCAGGGACAATTGAGGACTGAAGCTTTCTTT. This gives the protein CASSYQGQLRTEAFF.

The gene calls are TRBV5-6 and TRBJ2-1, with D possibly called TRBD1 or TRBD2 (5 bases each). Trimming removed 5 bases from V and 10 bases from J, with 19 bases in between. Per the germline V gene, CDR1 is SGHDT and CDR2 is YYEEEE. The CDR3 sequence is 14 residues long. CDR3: CASSGDLGTVEQFF. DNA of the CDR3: TGTGCCAGCAGTGGGGACCTTGGGACGGTCGAGCAGTTCTTC.

The CDR3 spells CANAQGDLETQYF. CDR3 coding DNA: TGTGCCAACGCACAGGGGGATTTAGAGACCCAGTACTTC. The chain carries TRBV6-1 and TRBJ2-5; 8 bases are shared with TRBD1. V dropped 10 bases and J dropped 4; count of bases not matched to a gene: 8. CDR1 is MNHNS, CDR2 SASEGT, per germline. CDR3 size: 13 residues.

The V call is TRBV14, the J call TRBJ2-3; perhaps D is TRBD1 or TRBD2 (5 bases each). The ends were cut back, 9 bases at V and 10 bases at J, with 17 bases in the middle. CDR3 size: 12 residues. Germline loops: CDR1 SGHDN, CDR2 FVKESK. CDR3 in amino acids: CASAPPGPAQYF. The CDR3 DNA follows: TGTGCCAGTGCCCCCCCGGGACCAGCGCAGTATTTT.

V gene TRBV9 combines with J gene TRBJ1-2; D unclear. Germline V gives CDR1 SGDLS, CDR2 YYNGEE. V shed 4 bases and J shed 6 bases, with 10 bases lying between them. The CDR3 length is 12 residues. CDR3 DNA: TGTGCCAGCAGCAACGGGTTGGATGGCTACACCTTC. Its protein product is CASSNGLDGYTF. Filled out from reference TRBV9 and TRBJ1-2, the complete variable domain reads DSGVTQTPKHLITATGQRVTLRCSPRSGDLSVYWYQQSLDQGLQFLIQYYNGEERAKGNILERFSAQQFPDLHSELNLSSLELGDSALYFCASSNGLDGYTFGSGTRLTVV.

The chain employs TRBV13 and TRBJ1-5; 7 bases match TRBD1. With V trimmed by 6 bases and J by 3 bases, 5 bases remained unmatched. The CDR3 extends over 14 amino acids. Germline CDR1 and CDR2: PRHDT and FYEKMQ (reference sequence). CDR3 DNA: TGTGCCAGCAGATTACAGGGGACCAATCAGCCCCAGCATTTT. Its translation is CASRLQGTNQPQHF.

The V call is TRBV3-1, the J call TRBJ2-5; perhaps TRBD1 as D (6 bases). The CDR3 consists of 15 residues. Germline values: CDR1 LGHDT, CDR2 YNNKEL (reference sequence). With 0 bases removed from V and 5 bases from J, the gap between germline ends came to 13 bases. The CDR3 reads CASSQDRGPGETQYF. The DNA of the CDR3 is TGTGCCAGCAGCCAAGACAGGGGACCGGGGGAGACCCAGTACTTC.

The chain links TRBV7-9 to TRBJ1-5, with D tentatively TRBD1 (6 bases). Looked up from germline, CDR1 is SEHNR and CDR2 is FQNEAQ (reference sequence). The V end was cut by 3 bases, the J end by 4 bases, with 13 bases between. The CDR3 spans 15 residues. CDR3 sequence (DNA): TGTGCCAGCAGCTTCGGGACATCCACGAATCAGCCCCAGCATTTT. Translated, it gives CASSFGTSTNQPQHF.

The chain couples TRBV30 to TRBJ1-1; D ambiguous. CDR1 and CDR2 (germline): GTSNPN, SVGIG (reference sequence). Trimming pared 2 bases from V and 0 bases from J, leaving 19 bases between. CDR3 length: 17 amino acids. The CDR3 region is CAWSFYPEDTVNTEAFF. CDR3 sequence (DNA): TGTGCCTGGAGTTTCTATCCCGAAGACACAGTGAACACTGAAGCTTTCTTT.

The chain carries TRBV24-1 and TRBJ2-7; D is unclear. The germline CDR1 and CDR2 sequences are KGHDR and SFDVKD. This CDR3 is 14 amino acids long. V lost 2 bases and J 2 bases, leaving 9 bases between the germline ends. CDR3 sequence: CATSDYSRPYEQYF. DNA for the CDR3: TGTGCCACCAGTGATTACTCCCGGCCCTACGAGCAGTACTTC.

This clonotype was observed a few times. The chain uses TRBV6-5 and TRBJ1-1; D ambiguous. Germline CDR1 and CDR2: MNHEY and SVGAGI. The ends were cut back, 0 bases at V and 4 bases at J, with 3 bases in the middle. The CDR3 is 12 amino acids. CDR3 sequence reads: CASSYSSTEAFF. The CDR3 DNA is TGTGCCAGCAGTTACTCCAGCACTGAAGCTTTCTTT.

DNA of the CDR3: TGTGCCACCAGTGAAGCAGGGGACACTGAAGCTTTCTTT. Amino acid sequence: CATSEAGDTEAFF. The chain is built from TRBV24-1 and TRBJ1-1; tentatively, D is TRBD1 (6 bases). V lost 4 bases and J lost 3, with 8 bases in between. CDR3 length: 13 amino acids. The germline V gene encodes CDR1 KGHDR and CDR2 SFDVKD.

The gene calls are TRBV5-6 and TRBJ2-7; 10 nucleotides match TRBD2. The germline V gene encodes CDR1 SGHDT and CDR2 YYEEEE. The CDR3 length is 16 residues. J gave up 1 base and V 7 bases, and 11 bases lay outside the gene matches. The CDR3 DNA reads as TGTGCCAGCGTTCGCCTAGCGGGAGAAGATTCCTACGAGCAGTACTTC. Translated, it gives CASVRLAGEDSYEQYF.

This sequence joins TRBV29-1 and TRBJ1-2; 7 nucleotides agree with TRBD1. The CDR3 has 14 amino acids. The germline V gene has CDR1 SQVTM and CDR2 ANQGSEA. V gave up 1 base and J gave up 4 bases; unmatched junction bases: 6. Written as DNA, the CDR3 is TGCAGCGTTGAAGTCGACAGGGCCCTCTATGGCTACACCTTC. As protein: CSVEVDRALYGYTF.

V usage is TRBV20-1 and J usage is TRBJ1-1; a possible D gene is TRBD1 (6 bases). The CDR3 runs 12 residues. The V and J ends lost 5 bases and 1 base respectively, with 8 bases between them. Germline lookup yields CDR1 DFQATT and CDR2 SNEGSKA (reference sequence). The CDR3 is CSASTGNTEAFF. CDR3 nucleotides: TGCAGTGCTTCGACAGGGAACACTGAAGCTTTCTTT.

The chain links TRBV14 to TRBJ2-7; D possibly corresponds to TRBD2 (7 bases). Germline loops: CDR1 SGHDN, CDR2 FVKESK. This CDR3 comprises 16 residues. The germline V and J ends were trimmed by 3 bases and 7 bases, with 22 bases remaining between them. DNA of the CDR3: TGTGCCAGCAGCCATCGAGGGGGGGGACCTCTTGGGGAGCAGTACTTC. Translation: CASSHRGGGPLGEQYF.

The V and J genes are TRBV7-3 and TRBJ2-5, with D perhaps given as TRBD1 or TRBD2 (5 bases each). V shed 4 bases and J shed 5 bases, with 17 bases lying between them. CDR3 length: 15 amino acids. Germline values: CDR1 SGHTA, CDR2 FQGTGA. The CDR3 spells CASSSTGAEGETQYF. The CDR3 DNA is TGTGCCAGCAGCTCGACCGGGGCAGAGGGGGAGACCCAGTACTTC.

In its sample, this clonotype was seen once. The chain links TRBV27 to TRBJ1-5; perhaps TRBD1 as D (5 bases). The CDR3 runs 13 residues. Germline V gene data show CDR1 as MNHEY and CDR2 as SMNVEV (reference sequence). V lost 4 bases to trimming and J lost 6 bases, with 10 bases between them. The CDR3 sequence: CASSSARAQPQHF. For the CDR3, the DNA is TGTGCCAGCAGTTCCGCCAGGGCTCAGCCCCAGCATTTT.

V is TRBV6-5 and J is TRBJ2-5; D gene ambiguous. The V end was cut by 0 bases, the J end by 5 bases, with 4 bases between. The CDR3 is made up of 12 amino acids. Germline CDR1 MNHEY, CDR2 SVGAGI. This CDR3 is CASSYSWETQYF. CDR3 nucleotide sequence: TGTGCCAGCAGTTACTCCTGGGAGACCCAGTACTTC.

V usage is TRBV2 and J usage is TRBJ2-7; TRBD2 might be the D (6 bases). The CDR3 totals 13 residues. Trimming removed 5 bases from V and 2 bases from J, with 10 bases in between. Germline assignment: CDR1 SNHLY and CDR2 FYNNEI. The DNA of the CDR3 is TGTGCCAGCAGTCCCGGGAGAACCTACGAGCAGTACTTC. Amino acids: CASSPGRTYEQYF.

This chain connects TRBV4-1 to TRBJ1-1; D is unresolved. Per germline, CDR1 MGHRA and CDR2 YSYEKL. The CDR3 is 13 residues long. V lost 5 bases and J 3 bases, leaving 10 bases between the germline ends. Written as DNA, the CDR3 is TGCGCCAGCAGCACCCGGAGCCACACTGAAGCTTTCTTT. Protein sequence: CASSTRSHTEAFF.

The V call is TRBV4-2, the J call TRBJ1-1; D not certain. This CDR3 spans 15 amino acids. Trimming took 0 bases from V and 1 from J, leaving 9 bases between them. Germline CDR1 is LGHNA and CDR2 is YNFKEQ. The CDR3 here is CASSQEVVGNTEAFF. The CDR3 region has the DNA TGTGCCAGCAGCCAAGAAGTAGTAGGGAACACTGAAGCTTTCTTT.

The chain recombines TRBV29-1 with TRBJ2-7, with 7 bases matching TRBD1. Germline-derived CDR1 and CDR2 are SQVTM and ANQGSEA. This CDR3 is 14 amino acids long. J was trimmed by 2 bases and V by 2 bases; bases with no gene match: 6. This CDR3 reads CSVERGTEAYEQYF. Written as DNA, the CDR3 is TGCAGCGTTGAAAGAGGGACAGAGGCCTACGAGCAGTACTTC.

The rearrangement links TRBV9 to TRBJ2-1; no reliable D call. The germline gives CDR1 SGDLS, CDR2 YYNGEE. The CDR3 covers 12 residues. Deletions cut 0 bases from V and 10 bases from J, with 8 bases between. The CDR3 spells CASSVEGGEQFF. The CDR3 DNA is TGTGCCAGCAGCGTAGAGGGTGGAGAGCAGTTCTTC. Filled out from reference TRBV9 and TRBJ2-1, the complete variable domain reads DSGVTQTPKHLITATGQRVTLRCSPRSGDLSVYWYQQSLDQGLQFLIQYYNGEERAKGNILERFSAQQFPDLHSELNLSSLELGDSALYFCASSVEGGEQFFGPGTRLTVL.